This entry concerns a single T cell receptor beta chain. The data derive from a study of human T cells and chemical hapten exposure. MiXCR was run by TCRdb on the RACE reads, yielding one entry per CDR3 protein. The data show 200,000 to 300,000 distinct CDR3 sequences, about 9% seen once. CDR3 length: 14 amino acids. V lost 6 bases and J lost 0; bases outside the gene matches: 4. Sample time point: pre-sensitization, week 0. As to treatment: therapeutic diphenylcyclopropenone sensitization with weekly scalp DPC. The sample was whole blood, taken in connection with sensitization to the hapten diphenylcyclopropenone (DPC). This clonotype was obtained from a woman aged 40 to 49 with alopecia areata. Some clones in this sample may be carry-over from other donors' samples. The genes are TRBV12-3 or TRBV12-4 and TRBJ1-1, with 7 bases fitting TRBD1. The CDR3 DNA is TGTGCCAGCAGCCCGGACAGGCTGAACACTGAAGCTTTCTTT. Amino acids: CASSPDRLNTEAFF.